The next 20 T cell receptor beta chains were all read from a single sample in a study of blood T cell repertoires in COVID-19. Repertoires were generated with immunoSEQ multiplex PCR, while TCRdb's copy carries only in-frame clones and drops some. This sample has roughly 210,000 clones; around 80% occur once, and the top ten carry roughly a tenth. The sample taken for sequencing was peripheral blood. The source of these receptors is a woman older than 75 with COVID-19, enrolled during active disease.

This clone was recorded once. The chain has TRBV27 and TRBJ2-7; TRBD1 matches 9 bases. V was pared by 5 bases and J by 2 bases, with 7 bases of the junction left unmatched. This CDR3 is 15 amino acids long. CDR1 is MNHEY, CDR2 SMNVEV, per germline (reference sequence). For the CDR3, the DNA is TGTGCCAGCAGTCTTCGGGACAGGGCGACCTACGAGCAGTACTTC. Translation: CASSLRDRATYEQYF.

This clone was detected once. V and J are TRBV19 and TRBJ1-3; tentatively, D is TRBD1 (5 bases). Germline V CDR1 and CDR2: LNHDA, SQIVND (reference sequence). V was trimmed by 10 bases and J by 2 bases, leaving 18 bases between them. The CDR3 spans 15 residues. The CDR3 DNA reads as TGTGCCACGAACGCCAGGGCGCGCACTGGAAACACCATATATTTT. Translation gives CATNARARTGNTIYF.

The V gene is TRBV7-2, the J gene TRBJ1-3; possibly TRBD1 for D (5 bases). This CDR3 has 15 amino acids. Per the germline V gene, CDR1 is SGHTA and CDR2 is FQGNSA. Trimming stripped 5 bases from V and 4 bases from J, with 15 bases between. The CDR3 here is CASSPQGASGNTIYF. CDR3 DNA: TGTGCCAGCAGCCCACAAGGGGCAAGCGGAAACACCATATATTTT.

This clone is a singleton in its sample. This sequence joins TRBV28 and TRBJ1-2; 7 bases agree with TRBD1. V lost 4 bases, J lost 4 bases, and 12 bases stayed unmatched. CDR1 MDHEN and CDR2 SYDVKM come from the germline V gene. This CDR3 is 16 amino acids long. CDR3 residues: CASSSHSTGPVYGYTF. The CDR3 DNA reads TGTGCCAGCAGTTCTCACTCGACAGGGCCCGTCTATGGCTACACCTTC.

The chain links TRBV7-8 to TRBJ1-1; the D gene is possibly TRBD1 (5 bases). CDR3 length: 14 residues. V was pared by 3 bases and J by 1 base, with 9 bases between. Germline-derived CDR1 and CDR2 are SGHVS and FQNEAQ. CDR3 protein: CASSFTGQNTEAFF. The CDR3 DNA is TGTGCCAGCAGCTTCACAGGACAGAACACTGAAGCTTTCTTT.

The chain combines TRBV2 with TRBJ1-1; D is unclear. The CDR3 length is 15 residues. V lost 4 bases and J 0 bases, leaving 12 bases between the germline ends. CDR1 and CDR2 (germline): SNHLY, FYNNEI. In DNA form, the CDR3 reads TGTGCCAGCAGTGCGAACGTCGGTATGAACACTGAAGCTTTCTTT. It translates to CASSANVGMNTEAFF.

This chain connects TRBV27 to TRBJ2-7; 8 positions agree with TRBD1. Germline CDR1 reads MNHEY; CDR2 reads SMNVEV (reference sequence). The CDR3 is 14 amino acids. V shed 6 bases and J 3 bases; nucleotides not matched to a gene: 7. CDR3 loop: CASSRTGFVYEQYF. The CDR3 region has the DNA TGTGCCAGCAGCCGGACAGGGTTCGTCTACGAGCAGTACTTC.

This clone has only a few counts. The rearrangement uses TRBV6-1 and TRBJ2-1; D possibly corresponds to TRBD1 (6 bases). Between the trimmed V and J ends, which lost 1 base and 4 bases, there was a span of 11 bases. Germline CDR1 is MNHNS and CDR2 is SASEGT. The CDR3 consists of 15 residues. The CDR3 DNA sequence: TGTGCCAGCAGTGAAGTGGGGGCGCAATACAATGAGCAGTTCTTC. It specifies CASSEVGAQYNEQFF.

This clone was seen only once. CDR3 nucleotides: TGTGCCAGTAGTTCCACGGGGAACACCGGGGAGCTGTTTTTT. Its translation is CASSSTGNTGELFF. The V and J genes are TRBV19 and TRBJ2-2; D unclear. The CDR3 is 14 amino acids. Germline V gives CDR1 LNHDA, CDR2 SQIVND (reference sequence). V lost 5 bases to trimming and J lost 1 base, with 8 bases between them.

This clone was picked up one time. The CDR3 DNA reads as TGTGCCAGTCGGACACAGGTCGCAACTAATGAAAAACTGTTTTTT. This translates into CASRTQVATNEKLFF. The V gene is TRBV19, the J gene TRBJ1-4; D might be TRBD1 (5 bases). Germline values: CDR1 LNHDA, CDR2 SQIVND (reference sequence). This CDR3 spans 15 amino acids. V was clipped by 8 bases and J by 0 bases, with 13 bases between them.

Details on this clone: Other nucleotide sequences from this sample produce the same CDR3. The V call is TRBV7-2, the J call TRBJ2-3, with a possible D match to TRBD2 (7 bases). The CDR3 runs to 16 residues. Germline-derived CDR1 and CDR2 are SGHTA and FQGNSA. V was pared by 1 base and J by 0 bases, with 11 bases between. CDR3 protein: CASSLVGGPSTDTQYF. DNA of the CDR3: TGTGCCAGCAGCTTAGTCGGGGGGCCTAGCACAGATACGCAGTATTTT.

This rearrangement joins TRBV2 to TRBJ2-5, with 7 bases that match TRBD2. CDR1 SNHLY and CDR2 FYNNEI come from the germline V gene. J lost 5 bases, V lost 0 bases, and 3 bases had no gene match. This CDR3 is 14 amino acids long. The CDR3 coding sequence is TGTGCCAGCAGTGAAGCGTGGGGAGGGGAGACCCAGTACTTC. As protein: CASSEAWGGETQYF. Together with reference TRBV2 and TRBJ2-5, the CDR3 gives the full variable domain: EPEVTQTPSHQVTQMGQEVILRCVPISNHLYFYWYRQILGQKVEFLVSFYNNEISEKSEIFDDQFSVERPDGSNFTLKIRSTKLEDSAMYFCASSEAWGGETQYFGPGTRLLVL.

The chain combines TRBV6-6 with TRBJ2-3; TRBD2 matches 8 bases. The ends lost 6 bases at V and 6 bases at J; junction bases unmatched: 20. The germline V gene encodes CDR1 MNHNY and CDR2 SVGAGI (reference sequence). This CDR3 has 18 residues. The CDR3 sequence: CASRRQKVSGGTKDTQYF. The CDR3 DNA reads TGTGCCAGCAGACGACAAAAAGTATCGGGGGGGACTAAGGATACGCAGTATTTT.

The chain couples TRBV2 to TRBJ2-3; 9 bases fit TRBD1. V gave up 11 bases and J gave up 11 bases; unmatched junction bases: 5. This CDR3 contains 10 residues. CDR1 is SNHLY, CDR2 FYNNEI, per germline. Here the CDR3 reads CAGGQGKQYF. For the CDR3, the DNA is TGTGCCGGAGGACAGGGGAAGCAGTATTTT.

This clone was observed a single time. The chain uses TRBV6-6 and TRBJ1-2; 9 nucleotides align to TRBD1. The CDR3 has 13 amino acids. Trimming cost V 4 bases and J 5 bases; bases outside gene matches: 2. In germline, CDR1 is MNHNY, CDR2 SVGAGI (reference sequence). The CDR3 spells CASSSDRGYGYTF. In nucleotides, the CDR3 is TGTGCCAGCAGTTCCGACAGGGGGTATGGCTACACCTTC.

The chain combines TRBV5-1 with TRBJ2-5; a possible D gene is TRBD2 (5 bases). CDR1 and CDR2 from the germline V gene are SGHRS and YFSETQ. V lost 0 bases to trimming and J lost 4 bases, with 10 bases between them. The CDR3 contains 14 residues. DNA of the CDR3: TGCGCCAGCAGCTTGGAAAGGGCGGGAGAGACCCAGTACTTC. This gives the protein CASSLERAGETQYF.

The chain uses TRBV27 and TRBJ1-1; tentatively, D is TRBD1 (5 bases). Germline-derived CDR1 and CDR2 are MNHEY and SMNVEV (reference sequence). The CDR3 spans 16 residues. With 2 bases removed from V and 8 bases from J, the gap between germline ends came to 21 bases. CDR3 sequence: CASSLRGRQPHPEAFF. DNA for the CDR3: TGTGCCAGCAGTTTACGTGGTCGACAGCCACACCCCGAAGCTTTCTTT.

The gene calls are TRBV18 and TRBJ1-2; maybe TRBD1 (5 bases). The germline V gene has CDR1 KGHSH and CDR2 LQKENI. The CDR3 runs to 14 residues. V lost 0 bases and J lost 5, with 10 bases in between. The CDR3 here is CASSPPNRNYGYTF. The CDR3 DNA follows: TGTGCCAGCTCACCACCTAACAGGAATTATGGCTACACCTTC. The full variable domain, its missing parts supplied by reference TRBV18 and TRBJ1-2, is NAGVMQNPRHLVRRRGQEARLRCSPMKGHSHVYWYRQLPEEGLKFMVYLQKENIIDESGMPKERFSAEFPKEGPSILRIQQVVRGDSAAYFCASSPPNRNYGYTFGSGTRLTVV.

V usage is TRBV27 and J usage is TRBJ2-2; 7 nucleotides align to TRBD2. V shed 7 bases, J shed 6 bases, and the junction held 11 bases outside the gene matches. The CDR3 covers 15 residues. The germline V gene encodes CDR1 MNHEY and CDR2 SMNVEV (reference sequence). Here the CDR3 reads CASTSGTNPAGELFF. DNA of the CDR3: TGTGCCAGCACCTCCGGGACTAATCCCGCCGGGGAGCTGTTTTTT.

CDR3 sequence: CASSIGQGVTEAFF. CDR3 DNA: TGTGCCAGTAGTATAGGTCAGGGGGTCACTGAAGCTTTCTTT. The V and J genes are TRBV19 and TRBJ1-1; TRBD1 matches 7 bases. CDR1 LNHDA and CDR2 SQIVND come from the germline V gene (reference sequence). There are 14 residues in the CDR3. After removal of 1 base from V and 4 bases from J, the junction contained 3 bases not matched to a gene.